This entry describes one TCR beta chain. Its cognate antigen is unknown. This specimen comes from a study of T cell responses to AZD1222 COVID-19 vaccine. Study-wide findings and caveats: Repertoire sampling occurred only after the peak T cell response. Spike was spanned by vaccine-associated CD4 TCRs, with dominance at 160-218 and 743-854. At baseline, seropositivity was found in only 6 or 7 AZD1222 recipients.

The ends were cut back, 4 bases at V and 5 bases at J, with 11 bases in the middle. Germline V gene sequence: CDR1 LNHDA, CDR2 SQIVND (reference sequence). The CDR3 sequence is 13 residues long. TCRdb's copy holds only in-frame clones and misses some; the assay was immunoSEQ multiplex PCR. The table has roughly 100,000 clones, almost 90% seen once. The chain joins TRBV19 to TRBJ1-1; D is unresolved. The receptor's source is an adult in good health. Sample: peripheral blood, taken on day 0 of AZD1222 vaccination. The CDR3: CASSNEVATEAFF. CDR3 nucleotides: TGTGCCAGTAGTAATGAGGTGGCGACTGAAGCTTTCTTT. Full variable domain (rest looked up from reference TRBV19 and TRBJ1-1): DGGITQSPKYLFRKEGQNVTLSCEQNLNHDAMYWYRQDPGQGLRLIYYSQIVNDFQKGDIAEGYSVSREKKESFPLTVTSAQKNPTAFYLCASSNEVATEAFFGQGTRLTVV.